Detailed here is one T cell receptor beta chain. The antigen is not known. CDR3 length equals 13 residues. Germline-derived CDR1 and CDR2 are SGHTA and FQGNSA. After removal of 2 bases from V and 7 bases from J, the junction contained 2 bases not matched to a gene. The data originate from a study of T cells in localized non-small cell lung cancer. This table comes from immunoSEQ multiplex PCR, and its TCRdb copy is limited to in-frame clones, with some not included. The sample has 35,000 to 50,000 clones, about 76% seen once. Study results and limitations: Adjacent lung tissue had a median about 57 of the top 100 clones found in the tumor.

The TCR sequence derives from a woman aged 40-70 years with stage II squamous cell lung carcinoma. Sequenced material: PBMCs, taken before any cancer treatment. J is TRBJ1-5 and V is TRBV7-2; 7 bases match TRBD1. The CDR3 DNA reads TGTGCCAGCAGCTTAACAGGGGACCAGCCCCAGCATTTT. It is translated as CASSLTGDQPQHF.